Listed below are T cell receptor beta chains from one sample, sequenced in a study of blood T cell repertoires in COVID-19. TCRdb keeps only in-frame clones here, not all; method: immunoSEQ multiplex PCR. The sample lists about 160,000 clones, roughly 83% occurring once. What was sequenced was peripheral blood. All receptors come from a woman of 80 years or more with active or convalescent COVID-19. Each CDR3 is given with its conserved first and last residue. D genes are given only for firm matches. Rows may omit the clone size; those that give it use once, few, many or a size class.

clone size: .
CDR3 length: 18
V gene: TRBV7-9
J gene: TRBJ2-1
D gene: TRBD2
CDR3 DNA: TGTGCCAGCAGCCCCAAGCCCCTAGCGGGGGGTCCCTACAATGAGCAGTTCTTC
CDR3 protein: CASSPKPLAGGPYNEQFF

clone size: .
CDR3 length: 16
V gene: TRBV6-2/TRBV6-3
J gene: TRBJ2-2
D gene: .
CDR3 DNA: TGTGCCAGCAGTTACTACCGGCTGACTAACACCGGGGAGCTGTTTTTT
CDR3 protein: CASSYYRLTNTGELFF

clone size: few
CDR3 length: 14
V gene: TRBV4-1
J gene: TRBJ1-5
D gene: .
CDR3 DNA: TGCGCCAGCAGCCAACCAGGGGCGGGTCAGCCCCAGCATTTT
CDR3 protein: CASSQPGAGQPQHF

clone size: .
CDR3 length: 15
V gene: TRBV5-5
J gene: TRBJ1-2
D gene: .
CDR3 DNA: TGTGCCAGCAGCTTGGCCGAGGGCGGCGCCTATGGCTACACCTTC
CDR3 protein: CASSLAEGGAYGYTF

clone size: .
CDR3 length: 14
V gene: TRBV6-2/TRBV6-3
J gene: TRBJ1-1
D gene: TRBD1
CDR3 DNA: TGTGCCAGCAGTGGGAGACAGGGGGTCACTGAAGCTTTCTTT
CDR3 protein: CASSGRQGVTEAFF

clone size: .
CDR3 length: 13
V gene: TRBV5-1
J gene: TRBJ2-1
D gene: TRBD2
CDR3 DNA: TGCGCCAGCAGCTCGGGACTAAACAATGAGCAGTTCTTC
CDR3 protein: CASSSGLNNEQFF

clone size: .
CDR3 length: 13
V gene: TRBV30
J gene: TRBJ1-3
D gene: .
CDR3 DNA: TGTGCCTGGACTGCGGGCTCTGGAAACACCATATATTTT
CDR3 protein: CAWTAGSGNTIYF

clone size: .
CDR3 length: 15
V gene: TRBV5-1
J gene: TRBJ1-4
D gene: TRBD1
CDR3 DNA: TGCGCCAGCAGCTTGGGAGACAGGGACAGTGAAAAACTGTTTTTT
CDR3 protein: CASSLGDRDSEKLFF

clone size: .
CDR3 length: 16
V gene: TRBV9
J gene: TRBJ1-3
D gene: .
CDR3 DNA: TGTGCCAGCAGCGTAGTGTCACAATTATCTGGAAACACCATATATTTT
CDR3 protein: CASSVVSQLSGNTIYF

clone size: once
CDR3 length: 14
V gene: TRBV19
J gene: TRBJ1-1
D gene: TRBD1
CDR3 DNA: TGTGCCAGTAGAAGACAGGGGGTCGGAACTGAAGCTTTCTTT
CDR3 protein: CASRRQGVGTEAFF

clone size: .
CDR3 length: 15
V gene: TRBV20-1
J gene: TRBJ1-2
D gene: TRBD1
CDR3 DNA: TGCAGTGCTAGTCCTAGGGGGCGTCAAGTCTATGGCTACACCTTC
CDR3 protein: CSASPRGRQVYGYTF

clone size: .
CDR3 length: 14
V gene: TRBV2
J gene: TRBJ1-2
D gene: .
CDR3 DNA: TGTGCCAGCAGTGGACGGGGAATCAACTATGGCTACACCTTC
CDR3 protein: CASSGRGINYGYTF

clone size: .
CDR3 length: 14
V gene: TRBV9
J gene: TRBJ2-5
D gene: .
CDR3 DNA: TGTGCCAGCAGCGTAGAAGGACAGCAAGAGACCCAGTACTTC
CDR3 protein: CASSVEGQQETQYF

clone size: .
CDR3 length: 15
V gene: TRBV5-1
J gene: TRBJ2-3
D gene: .
CDR3 DNA: TGCGCCAGCAGCTTGTGGTCAGGGAGCACAGATACGCAGTATTTT
CDR3 protein: CASSLWSGSTDTQYF

clone size: .
CDR3 length: 12
V gene: TRBV19
J gene: TRBJ1-1
D gene: .
CDR3 DNA: TGTGCCAGTAGTATGGGGGGGGCTGAAGCTTTCTTT
CDR3 protein: CASSMGGAEAFF

clone size: .
CDR3 length: 15
V gene: TRBV14
J gene: TRBJ1-4
D gene: TRBD1
CDR3 DNA: TGTGCCAGCAGCCTTGGGTTTGGGACAGGGGAAAAACTGTTTTTT
CDR3 protein: CASSLGFGTGEKLFF

clone size: .
CDR3 length: 16
V gene: TRBV11-2
J gene: TRBJ2-3
D gene: .
CDR3 DNA: TGTGCCAGCAGTCCATTGGGGGCTAGTCGCACAGATACGCAGTATTTT
CDR3 protein: CASSPLGASRTDTQYF

clone size: .
CDR3 length: 12
V gene: TRBV29-1
J gene: TRBJ2-7
D gene: TRBD1
CDR3 DNA: TGCAGCGTCCAACAGGGGTCGGACGAGCAGTACTTC
CDR3 protein: CSVQQGSDEQYF

clone size: .
CDR3 length: 17
V gene: TRBV5-1
J gene: TRBJ2-1
D gene: TRBD2
CDR3 DNA: TGCGCCAGCAGCTTGCTTAGCGGGGGCCTCTCCTACAATGAGCAGTTCTTC
CDR3 protein: CASSLLSGGLSYNEQFF

clone size: .
CDR3 length: 17
V gene: TRBV5-1
J gene: TRBJ1-3
D gene: .
CDR3 DNA: TGCGCCAGCAGCCCTGGACAAGGCACCAACTCTGGAAACACCATATATTTT
CDR3 protein: CASSPGQGTNSGNTIYF

clone size: .
CDR3 length: 15
V gene: TRBV5-1
J gene: TRBJ1-1
D gene: .
CDR3 DNA: TGCGCCAGCAGTCTCTCAGGGCGGGGGTACCCTGAAGCTTTCTTT
CDR3 protein: CASSLSGRGYPEAFF

clone size: .
CDR3 length: 14
V gene: TRBV4-3
J gene: TRBJ2-7
D gene: TRBD1
CDR3 DNA: TGCGCCAGCAGCCTGAACAGGGGCGCGTGGGAGCAGTACTTC
CDR3 protein: CASSLNRGAWEQYF

clone size: .
CDR3 length: 15
V gene: TRBV18
J gene: TRBJ1-3
D gene: .
CDR3 DNA: TGTGCCAGCTCACCACAGGAGGCTGCTGGAAACACCATATATTTT
CDR3 protein: CASSPQEAAGNTIYF

clone size: few
CDR3 length: 16
V gene: TRBV27
J gene: TRBJ2-7
D gene: TRBD1
CDR3 DNA: TGTGCCAGCAGTCTCTCCCGGGACAGTATCACCTACGAGCAGTACTTC
CDR3 protein: CASSLSRDSITYEQYF

clone size: .
CDR3 length: 16
V gene: TRBV7-2
J gene: TRBJ1-5
D gene: TRBD1
CDR3 DNA: TGTGCCAGCAGCCTTAAATCGGGACAGGGGGCTCAGCCCCAGCATTTT
CDR3 protein: CASSLKSGQGAQPQHF

clone size: .
CDR3 length: 12
V gene: TRBV5-6
J gene: TRBJ2-3
D gene: TRBD2
CDR3 DNA: TGTGCCAGCGCCACTAGCGCAGATACGCAGTATTTT
CDR3 protein: CASATSADTQYF

clone size: .
CDR3 length: 15
V gene: TRBV6-6
J gene: TRBJ1-2
D gene: TRBD1
CDR3 DNA: TGTGCCAGCAGATCAGGGACAGGGGGTAACTATGGCTACACCTTC
CDR3 protein: CASRSGTGGNYGYTF

clone size: .
CDR3 length: 13
V gene: TRBV6-6
J gene: TRBJ1-4
D gene: .
CDR3 DNA: TGTGCCAGCAGGACAGTCACTAATGAAAAACTGTTTTTT
CDR3 protein: CASRTVTNEKLFF

clone size: .
CDR3 length: 12
V gene: TRBV6-6
J gene: TRBJ1-2
D gene: .
CDR3 DNA: TGTGCCAGCAGTTACTCCTCTGTTGGCTACACCTTC
CDR3 protein: CASSYSSVGYTF

clone size: .
CDR3 length: 12
V gene: TRBV11-2
J gene: TRBJ2-1
D gene: .
CDR3 DNA: TGTGCCAGCACTAAGGCTGAGACAGAGCAGTTCTTC
CDR3 protein: CASTKAETEQFF

clone size: .
CDR3 length: 13
V gene: TRBV5-1
J gene: TRBJ2-7
D gene: .
CDR3 DNA: TGCGCCAGCAGCTTGGGACAGAACTACGAGCAGTACTTC
CDR3 protein: CASSLGQNYEQYF

clone size: .
CDR3 length: 16
V gene: TRBV9
J gene: TRBJ1-6
D gene: .
CDR3 DNA: TGTGCCAGCAGCGTTGCCGAACAGCCAAGAAATTCACCCCTCCACTTT
CDR3 protein: CASSVAEQPRNSPLHF

clone size: .
CDR3 length: 14
V gene: TRBV27
J gene: TRBJ1-1
D gene: TRBD1
CDR3 DNA: TGTGCCAGCAGCATGACAGGGGCGAACACTGAAGCTTTCTTT
CDR3 protein: CASSMTGANTEAFF

clone size: .
CDR3 length: 14
V gene: TRBV7-9
J gene: TRBJ1-2
D gene: TRBD1
CDR3 DNA: TGTGCCAGCAGCTTAGGAGGAACAGGGGTTGGCTACACCTTC
CDR3 protein: CASSLGGTGVGYTF

clone size: .
CDR3 length: 13
V gene: TRBV6-5
J gene: TRBJ2-2
D gene: .
CDR3 DNA: TGTGCCACGACCCGAGAGGGAACCGGGGAGCTGTTTTTT
CDR3 protein: CATTREGTGELFF

clone size: .
CDR3 length: 18
V gene: TRBV18
J gene: TRBJ1-1
D gene: .
CDR3 DNA: TGTGCCAGCTCACCACGAGAATCGGGGGGCCCCTTGGACACTGAAGCTTTCTTT
CDR3 protein: CASSPRESGGPLDTEAFF

clone size: .
CDR3 length: 15
V gene: TRBV4-3
J gene: TRBJ1-2
D gene: .
CDR3 DNA: TGCGCCAGCAGCCAAGATCGATCAAGCGACTATGGCTACACCTTC
CDR3 protein: CASSQDRSSDYGYTF

clone size: .
CDR3 length: 12
V gene: TRBV7-9
J gene: TRBJ1-1
D gene: .
CDR3 DNA: TGTGCCAGCAGTGGGGCGGGGACCAGAGCTTTCTTT
CDR3 protein: CASSGAGTRAFF

clone size: .
CDR3 length: 15
V gene: TRBV5-6
J gene: TRBJ1-6
D gene: .
CDR3 DNA: TGTGCCAGCAGTCTCGGGGGTCGGGTCGGTTCACCCCTCCACTTT
CDR3 protein: CASSLGGRVGSPLHF

clone size: .
CDR3 length: 14
V gene: TRBV6-2/TRBV6-3
J gene: TRBJ1-5
D gene: .
CDR3 DNA: TGTGCCAGCAGCCCTACGGCAGGCGTGCAGCCCCAGCATTTT
CDR3 protein: CASSPTAGVQPQHF

clone size: .
CDR3 length: 16
V gene: TRBV5-1
J gene: TRBJ2-6
D gene: .
CDR3 DNA: TGCGCCAGCAGCCCACAGTCCAACTCTGGGGCCAACGTCCTGACTTTC
CDR3 protein: CASSPQSNSGANVLTF

clone size: .
CDR3 length: 14
V gene: TRBV24-1
J gene: TRBJ2-3
D gene: .
CDR3 DNA: TGTGCCACCAGTGATTTGTCCAGTCCAGATACGCAGTATTTT
CDR3 protein: CATSDLSSPDTQYF

clone size: .
CDR3 length: 15
V gene: TRBV11-2
J gene: TRBJ1-2
D gene: .
CDR3 DNA: TGTGCCAGCAGCCTAGAGGCTGGCCCTAACTATGGCTACACCTTC
CDR3 protein: CASSLEAGPNYGYTF

clone size: .
CDR3 length: 15
V gene: TRBV14
J gene: TRBJ2-2
D gene: TRBD2
CDR3 DNA: TGTGCCAGCAGCCCCACGGGGGGGGCTAGCGGGGAGCTGTTTTTT
CDR3 protein: CASSPTGGASGELFF

clone size: few
CDR3 length: 13
V gene: TRBV12-3/TRBV12-4
J gene: TRBJ1-2
D gene: .
CDR3 DNA: TGTGCCAGCAGTTTAGGGCAGAACTATGGCTACACCTTC
CDR3 protein: CASSLGQNYGYTF

clone size: few
CDR3 length: 15
V gene: TRBV6-1
J gene: TRBJ2-4
D gene: .
CDR3 DNA: TGTGCCAGCAGTGAGGGGGGGACAAGGCCAAACATTCAGTACTTC
CDR3 protein: CASSEGGTRPNIQYF

clone size: .
CDR3 length: 14
V gene: TRBV7-2
J gene: TRBJ1-6
D gene: .
CDR3 DNA: TGTGCCAGCAGCCAAAAGGGGGGGAATTCACCCCTCCACTTT
CDR3 protein: CASSQKGGNSPLHF

clone size: .
CDR3 length: 15
V gene: TRBV7-2
J gene: TRBJ1-2
D gene: .
CDR3 DNA: TGTGCCAGCAGCTCCGGGTCCGATAGACTATATGGCTACACCTTC
CDR3 protein: CASSSGSDRLYGYTF

clone size: .
CDR3 length: 16
V gene: TRBV19
J gene: TRBJ2-1
D gene: TRBD1
CDR3 DNA: TGTGCCAGTAGTATCGGACAGGGGGCCCAAGTCAATGAGCAGTTCTTC
CDR3 protein: CASSIGQGAQVNEQFF

clone size: .
CDR3 length: 14
V gene: TRBV6-5
J gene: TRBJ2-5
D gene: TRBD2
CDR3 DNA: TGTGCCAGCAACCTAGCGGGGGGGGTGGAGACCCAGTACTTC
CDR3 protein: CASNLAGGVETQYF

clone size: .
CDR3 length: 15
V gene: TRBV5-1
J gene: TRBJ1-6
D gene: TRBD1
CDR3 DNA: TGCGCCAGCAGCGTGGACAGGGGGTTTAATTCACCCCTCCACTTT
CDR3 protein: CASSVDRGFNSPLHF

clone size: .
CDR3 length: 14
V gene: TRBV19
J gene: TRBJ1-1
D gene: .
CDR3 DNA: TGTGCCAGTAGTTCGACAGGATTGAACACTGAAGCTTTCTTT
CDR3 protein: CASSSTGLNTEAFF

clone size: .
CDR3 length: 14
V gene: TRBV4-1
J gene: TRBJ1-5
D gene: .
CDR3 DNA: TGCGCCAGCAGCCAAGCCGAGTTTAGTCAGCCCCAGCATTTT
CDR3 protein: CASSQAEFSQPQHF

clone size: .
CDR3 length: 14
V gene: TRBV7-2
J gene: TRBJ2-1
D gene: TRBD2
CDR3 DNA: TGTGCCAGCAGCTTAGCGCTGGGAGGGAATGAGCAGTTCTTC
CDR3 protein: CASSLALGGNEQFF

clone size: .
CDR3 length: 15
V gene: TRBV7-2
J gene: TRBJ1-3
D gene: .
CDR3 DNA: TGTGCCAGCAGTTCGGGTTCAAGCTCTGGAAACACCATATATTTT
CDR3 protein: CASSSGSSSGNTIYF

clone size: .
CDR3 length: 14
V gene: TRBV7-9
J gene: TRBJ1-1
D gene: .
CDR3 DNA: TGTGCCAGCAGCTCCGGACAGATGAACACTGAAGCTTTCTTT
CDR3 protein: CASSSGQMNTEAFF